The 25 T cell receptor beta chains presented below share a single source sample, sequenced in a study of shared clonotypes between healthy human individuals. This table comes from immunoSEQ multiplex PCR, and its TCRdb copy is limited to in-frame clones, with some not included. This table has fewer than 3 million clones, 85% to 95% appearing once. The sample was naive CD4+ T cells from PBMCs. Subset described: CD45RA+ positively selected. The receptors were gathered from a man aged 18 to 29 in good health. Some clones in this sample may be carry-over from other donors' samples.

The chain joins TRBV2 to TRBJ2-3; D is undetermined. There are 15 residues in the CDR3. The ends were cut back, 5 bases at V and 0 bases at J, with 12 bases in the middle. Germline CDR1 and CDR2: SNHLY and FYNNEI. CDR3: CASSLGGISTDTQYF. Written as DNA, the CDR3 is TGTGCCAGCAGTTTGGGCGGAATAAGCACAGATACGCAGTATTTT.

This clone was counted a single time. The gene calls are TRBV5-1 and TRBJ2-1; TRBD2 agrees at 8 bases. V trimming: 3 bases; J trimming: 8 bases; junction bases outside the gene matches: 10. Germline CDR1 is SGHRS and CDR2 is YFSETQ. The CDR3 extends over 15 amino acids. CDR3 sequence (DNA): TGCGCCAGCAGCTCTGAAGCGGGAGAGATTCATGAGCAGTTCTTC. Translated, it gives CASSSEAGEIHEQFF.

V usage is TRBV5-1 and J usage is TRBJ2-5, with TRBD1 matching over 7 bases. V lost 5 bases, J lost 5 bases, and 9 bases stayed unmatched. Per the germline V gene, CDR1 is SGHRS and CDR2 is YFSETQ. The CDR3 runs to 14 residues. The CDR3, as DNA: TGCGCCAGCAGTTACGGACAGGTTGACGAGACCCAGTACTTC. Translating it yields CASSYGQVDETQYF.

The gene calls are TRBV9 and TRBJ2-7; 8 nucleotides agree with TRBD2. The length of the CDR3 is 14 residues. The ends lost 3 bases at V and 1 base at J; junction bases unmatched: 3. The V gene's germline CDR1 is SGDLS and CDR2 YYNGEE. The chain's CDR3 is CASSASGGSYEQYF. The DNA of the CDR3 is TGTGCCAGCAGCGCCAGCGGGGGTTCCTACGAGCAGTACTTC.

In the case of this clone: The same CDR3 can be traced to other DNA sequences in this sample. This chain links TRBV6-1 with TRBJ1-5; D gene unclear. Germline V gives CDR1 MNHNS, CDR2 SASEGT. The CDR3 is 13 amino acids. V shed 4 bases and J shed 2 bases, with 6 bases lying between them. Written as DNA, the CDR3 is TGTGCCAGCAGTGGGGAGGGCAATCAGCCCCAGCATTTT. Protein product: CASSGEGNQPQHF.

This clone was counted a single time. This rearrangement joins TRBV9 to TRBJ2-7; TRBD2 matches at 8 bases. Germline loops: CDR1 SGDLS, CDR2 YYNGEE. The CDR3 extends over 15 amino acids. The ends lost 3 bases at V and 2 bases at J; junction bases unmatched: 7. The CDR3 nucleotides read TGTGCCAGCAGCGGGGGACGAGCGGGAGCCTACGAGCAGTACTTC. Its protein is CASSGGRAGAYEQYF.

The chain is built from TRBV11-1 and TRBJ1-1, with 9 bases identical to TRBD1. Germline assignment: CDR1 SGHAT and CDR2 FQDESV (reference sequence). The V gene end was trimmed by 5 bases and the J gene end by 11 bases; junction bases not matched to a gene: 15. The CDR3 is 15 amino acids. CDR3 region: CASSLHRGPSVGAFF. For the CDR3, the DNA is TGTGCCAGCAGCCTACACAGGGGGCCCAGTGTCGGGGCTTTCTTT. The whole variable domain, filled in from reference TRBV11-1 and TRBJ1-1, reads EAEVAQSPRYKITEKSQAVAFWCDPISGHATLYWYRQILGQGPELLVQFQDESVVDDSQLPKDRFSAERLKGVDSTLKIQPAELGDSAMYLCASSLHRGPSVGAFFGQGTRLTVV.

This sequence joins TRBV27 and TRBJ2-1; possibly TRBD1 or TRBD2 for D (6 bases each). The V gene lost 11 bases and the J gene lost 1 base, with 15 bases spanning the gap. The CDR3 runs to 14 residues. Germline-derived CDR1 and CDR2 are MNHEY and SMNVEV (reference sequence). The CDR3 DNA reads TGTGCCTCCTCGGGGGCTGGATCCTACAATGAGCAGTTCTTC. Its translation: CASSGAGSYNEQFF.

In this sample, this clone turned up a few times. The rearrangement links TRBV5-1 to TRBJ1-3; D is unresolved. This CDR3 has 17 amino acids. Trimming left V 0 bases short and J 1 base short, with 14 bases between. In germline, CDR1 is SGHRS, CDR2 YFSETQ. The CDR3 coding sequence is TGCGCCAGCAGCTTGGGTCCGATGGCCCTGTCTGGAAACACCATATATTTT. It yields the protein CASSLGPMALSGNTIYF.

The rearrangement links TRBV15 to TRBJ2-7; D is perhaps TRBD2 (6 bases). The germline V gene has CDR1 LNHNV and CDR2 YYDKDF (reference sequence). CDR3 length: 15 amino acids. V was shortened by 7 bases and J by 0 bases, with 16 bases between the two germline ends. In DNA form, the CDR3 reads TGTGCCACCAAGGAAAGGACTACGAGCTCCTACGAGCAGTACTTC. It translates to CATKERTTSSYEQYF.

J is TRBJ2-3 and V is TRBV27, with D tentatively TRBD2 (5 bases). Trimming cost V 3 bases and J 0 bases, with 7 bases left between them. Germline V gene data show CDR1 as MNHEY and CDR2 as SMNVEV (reference sequence). CDR3 size: 14 residues. CDR3 region: CASSFQRSTDTQYF. Here the CDR3 DNA reads TGTGCCAGCAGTTTTCAGCGGAGCACAGATACGCAGTATTTT.

The V gene is TRBV7-2, the J gene TRBJ1-2; D is unresolved. With 2 bases removed from V and 8 bases from J, the gap between germline ends came to 12 bases. Germline V gene data show CDR1 as SGHTA and CDR2 as FQGNSA. The CDR3 length is 13 residues. The CDR3 bases are TGTGCCAGCAGCTTAATAGTGTCGGACGGCTACACCTTC. It is translated as CASSLIVSDGYTF.

The rearrangement uses TRBV15 and TRBJ2-1; D is perhaps TRBD1 (7 bases). Germline V CDR1 and CDR2: LNHNV, YYDKDF (reference sequence). V was shortened by 4 bases and J by 8 bases, with 21 bases between the two germline ends. The CDR3 runs to 16 residues. Here the CDR3 DNA reads TGTGCCACCAGCAAAGGGGGGCAGGGGGGTTGGTATGAGCAGTTCTTC. Translation: CATSKGGQGGWYEQFF.

Here the CDR3 reads CASSAGTSGRRLNTGELFF. CDR3 bases: TGTGCCAGCAGCGCCGGGACTAGCGGGAGAAGACTGAACACCGGGGAGCTGTTTTTT. This sequence joins TRBV9 and TRBJ2-2; 14 bases align to TRBD2. CDR1 and CDR2 (germline): SGDLS, YYNGEE. The CDR3 totals 19 residues. V dropped 3 bases and J dropped 1; count of bases not matched to a gene: 8.

The rearrangement uses TRBV6-6 and TRBJ2-7; 8 bases fit TRBD1. CDR1 and CDR2 (germline): MNHNY, SVGAGI (reference sequence). V lost 4 bases to trimming and J lost 4 bases; unmatched junction nucleotides: 6. This CDR3 has 14 residues. CDR3 in amino acids: CASSLRTGNYEQYF. The CDR3 coding sequence is TGTGCCAGCAGTTTGCGGACAGGGAATTACGAGCAGTACTTC.

This clone was seen a handful of times. The identical CDR3 is also encoded by other nucleotide sequences in the sample. The chain links TRBV7-2 to TRBJ2-5; D call uncertain. CDR1 and CDR2 from the germline V gene are SGHTA and FQGNSA. Trimming took off 1 base at V and 5 bases at J, with 5 bases between the two ends. The CDR3 sequence is 12 residues long. CDR3 region: CASSLVGETQYF. For the CDR3, the DNA is TGTGCCAGCAGCTTAGTGGGGGAGACCCAGTACTTC.

The chain couples TRBV14 to TRBJ2-5, with a tentative D call TRBD2 (6 bases). Germline V CDR1 and CDR2: SGHDN, FVKESK. V lost 4 bases and J 7 bases, leaving 16 bases between the germline ends. The CDR3 runs 14 residues. This CDR3 is CASSPTAGSLTQYF. CDR3 bases: TGTGCCAGCAGCCCCACTGCCGGGAGTTTGACCCAGTACTTC.

About this clone itself: The sample holds other DNA sequences that translate to the same CDR3. The V gene is TRBV19, the J gene TRBJ2-2; D uncertain. The V end lost 5 bases, the J end lost 6 bases, and 4 bases lay between the germline ends. Germline V gene sequence: CDR1 LNHDA, CDR2 SQIVND (reference sequence). The CDR3 loop spans 11 amino acids. CDR3 bases: TGTGCCAGTAGTGCACCCGGGGAGCTGTTTTTT. Residues: CASSAPGELFF.

This clone was detected only a few times. This sample also contains other DNA sequences that code for the same CDR3. The chain employs TRBV7-3 and TRBJ1-1; no clear D gene. From germline, CDR1 is SGHTA and CDR2 FQGTGA. The CDR3 contains 13 residues. V lost 0 bases and J 4 bases, leaving 6 bases between the germline ends. This CDR3 is CASSLTPRTEAFF. CDR3 sequence (DNA): TGTGCCAGCAGCTTAACACCGCGCACTGAAGCTTTCTTT.

V and J are TRBV7-2 and TRBJ1-2; TRBD1 matches at 8 bases. V lost 2 bases to trimming and J lost 3 bases; unmatched junction nucleotides: 2. The CDR3 totals 14 residues. Germline loops: CDR1 SGHTA, CDR2 FQGNSA. The CDR3 coding sequence is TGTGCCAGCAGCTTATTGACAGGGGACTATGGCTACACCTTC. It encodes CASSLLTGDYGYTF. Based on the CDR3 plus reference TRBV7-2 and TRBJ1-2, the full variable domain is GAGVSQSPSNKVTEKGKDVELRCDPISGHTALYWYRQSLGQGLEFLIYFQGNSAPDKSGLPSDRFSAERTGGSVSTLTIQRTQQEDSAVYLCASSLLTGDYGYTFGSGTRLTVV.

This chain links TRBV7-9 with TRBJ2-5; possibly TRBD1 for D (5 bases). The J call is doubtful: the DNA matches TRBJ2-7 better. The CDR3 has 15 amino acids. The germline CDR1 and CDR2 sequences are SEHNR and FQNEAQ (reference sequence). The CDR3 sequence is CASSSSPTGSYEQYF. Here the CDR3 DNA reads TGTGCCAGCAGCTCATCTCCTACAGGCTCCTACGAGCAGTACTTC.

The V gene is TRBV28, the J gene TRBJ1-2; D is perhaps TRBD1 (5 bases). Germline assignment: CDR1 MDHEN and CDR2 SYDVKM. The V gene lost 4 bases and the J gene lost 8 bases, with 26 bases spanning the gap. The CDR3 length is 17 residues. Here the CDR3 reads CASSSIAGRQTTGGYTF. CDR3 nucleotide sequence: TGTGCCAGCAGTTCCATCGCGGGACGACAAACAACCGGGGGCTACACCTTC.

The chain couples TRBV10-3 to TRBJ1-4; D is unresolved. In germline, CDR1 is ENHRY, CDR2 SYGVKD. V was trimmed by 4 bases and J by 9 bases, leaving 15 bases between them. The CDR3 runs 14 residues. CDR3 sequence (DNA): TGTGCCATCAGTGGAGAGGGTGTTACGAAAAAACTGTTTTTT. Its translation is CAISGEGVTKKLFF.

The chain joins TRBV7-3 to TRBJ2-5; tentative D call: TRBD2 (7 bases). V lost 3 bases and J lost 5, with 13 bases in between. The CDR3 loop spans 14 amino acids. Germline assignment: CDR1 SGHTA and CDR2 FQGTGA. CDR3 amino acids: CASSLLGGVETQYF. In nucleotides, the CDR3 is TGTGCCAGCAGCTTGTTAGGGGGGGTGGAGACCCAGTACTTC.

This sequence joins TRBV5-1 and TRBJ1-4; no clear D. CDR1 and CDR2 from the germline V gene are SGHRS and YFSETQ. The V gene lost 0 bases and the J gene lost 5 bases, with 11 bases spanning the gap. The length of the CDR3 is 15 residues. The chain's CDR3 is CASSLVVGKNEKLFF. The DNA of the CDR3 is TGCGCCAGCAGCTTGGTCGTAGGGAAAAATGAAAAACTGTTTTTT.